These 14 T cell receptor beta chains came from one sample sequenced in a study (dated by TCRdb to between 2014 and 2017). The library was obtained by 5' RACE. Sequencing was carried out with an Illumina MiSeq. In TCRdb, the public reads were trimmed at Q25 with fastp and aligned with MiXCR, with productive beta chains retained. CDR3 protein sequences are deduplicated, and each keeps its most common genes and DNA. Present in this sample are about 8,900 distinct CDR3 sequences, around a quarter of which were seen just once. Less than 5% of the sample rests with the top ten. The sample taken for sequencing was naive CD4+ T cells sorted from a lymph node. Per the publication, the cell subset or site label means: naive CD4+ T cells, CD4+CD45RA+CD25-. The receptors were sampled from a female donor with breast cancer.

Regarding this clonotype: A clone one base away is much larger, so this may be a read error. CDR3 nucleotides: TGTGCCAGCAGTCCTGGCAGGGGGAGATACGAGCAGTACTTC. As protein: CASSPGRGRYEQYF. The chain carries TRBV6-5 and TRBJ2-7, with 7 positions matching TRBD1. This CDR3 is 14 amino acids long. V lost 5 bases, J lost 4 bases, and 8 bases stayed unmatched. Germline V CDR1 and CDR2: MNHEY, SVGAGI.

In its sample, this clonotype was seen a few times. The J gene is TRBJ2-3, the V gene TRBV19, with TRBD2 matching 8 bases. After removal of 6 bases from V and 6 bases from J, the junction contained 11 bases not matched to a gene. Germline values: CDR1 LNHDA, CDR2 SQIVND (reference sequence). The CDR3 is 15 amino acids. The CDR3, as DNA: TGTGCCAGTAGCTCACTAGCGGCGGGGGTGGATACGCAGTATTTT. Its protein product is CASSSLAAGVDTQYF.

This clonotype occurred many times. The chain joins TRBV20-1 to TRBJ2-1, with D perhaps TRBD2 (6 bases). V lost 8 bases to trimming and J lost 1 base, with 12 bases between them. The length of the CDR3 is 13 residues. Germline lookup yields CDR1 DFQATT and CDR2 SNEGSKA (reference sequence). For the CDR3, the DNA is TGCAGTCTCGGGAGAACGTCCTACAATGAGCAGTTCTTC. Translating it yields CSLGRTSYNEQFF.

This clonotype came up many times. The V gene is TRBV20-1, the J gene TRBJ1-1; D is uncertain. CDR3 length: 14 amino acids. Germline CDR1 is DFQATT and CDR2 is SNEGSKA (reference sequence). V lost 0 bases to trimming and J lost 2 bases, with 10 bases between them. CDR3 protein: CSARDLGANTEAFF. The CDR3, as DNA: TGCAGTGCTAGAGATTTAGGAGCTAACACTGAAGCTTTCTTT.

This clonotype counts as medium-sized (0.01 to 0.1%). The chain links TRBV6-2 or TRBV6-3 to TRBJ1-4, with D maybe TRBD1 (6 bases). V was clipped by 5 bases and J by 4 bases, with 20 bases between them. CDR1 is MNHEY, CDR2 SVGEGT, per germline. The CDR3 runs 17 residues. This chain's CDR3 is CASSPSRGAAINEKLFF. The CDR3 DNA is TGTGCCAGCAGTCCGTCACGGGGGGCAGCGATTAATGAAAAACTGTTTTTT.

This clonotype occurred a few times. J is TRBJ2-1 and V is TRBV12-3 or TRBV12-4; 15 nucleotides align to TRBD2. V lost 6 bases and J lost 10; bases outside the gene matches: 7. There are 15 residues in the CDR3. CDR3 in amino acids: CASSLGLAGGEEQFF. In DNA form, the CDR3 reads TGTGCCAGCAGCCTAGGACTAGCGGGAGGGGAGGAGCAGTTCTTC.

Concerning this clonotype: One end of the junction varies from germline; a read error may be responsible. The chain uses TRBV12-3 or TRBV12-4 and TRBJ1-5, with 12 positions matching TRBD1. The CDR3 is 15 residues long. CDR3 sequence: CVSRRDRGRGQPQHF. The CDR3 region has the DNA TGTGTCAGCAGAAGGGACAGGGGGCGCGGTCAGCCCCAGCATTTT.

There are a few counts of this clonotype. Germline is not matched at one junction end, which may reflect a read error. The J gene is TRBJ1-1, the V gene TRBV6-5; 10 positions agree with TRBD1. The CDR3 covers 14 residues. CDR1 and CDR2 from the germline V gene are MNHEY and SVGAGI. CDR3 nucleotide sequence: TGTGCCAGCAGTTACTCCGGGACAGGGGCCTACGGGGTCTTT. Translating it yields CASSYSGTGAYGVF.

The chain joins TRBV3-1 to TRBJ2-3, with D uncertain. CDR1 LGHDT and CDR2 YNNKEL come from the germline V gene (reference sequence). V lost 2 bases to trimming and J lost 6 bases, with 18 bases between them. The CDR3 is 16 amino acids. CDR3 nucleotides: TGTGCCAGCAGCCAACAAACTAACGCGGTCACGGATACGCAGTATTTT. Its translation: CASSQQTNAVTDTQYF.

Worth noting for this clonotype: This clone may be a read error of a much larger clone one base away. The chain has TRBV7-8 and TRBJ1-1; D is unresolved. The CDR3 has 14 amino acids. Trimming took 5 bases from V and 5 from J, leaving 15 bases between them. Germline V lookup: CDR1 SGHVS, CDR2 FQNEAQ. The CDR3 spells CASSQTGVWTEAFF. The CDR3 DNA follows: TGTGCCAGCAGCCAAACCGGGGTCTGGACTGAAGCTTTCTTT.

This clonotype has only a few counts. The CDR3 region has the DNA TGCAGTGCTAGAGTGGGACCACAAGAGACCCAGTACTTC. It codes for CSARVGPQETQYF. This sequence joins TRBV20-1 and TRBJ2-5; D might be TRBD1 or TRBD2, each matching 5 bases. The CDR3 is 13 residues long. The germline CDR1 and CDR2 sequences are DFQATT and SNEGSKA (reference sequence). The ends were cut back, 1 base at V and 2 bases at J, with 8 bases in the middle.

This clonotype was seen at least ten times. This chain connects TRBV29-1 to TRBJ2-3, with unresolved D. V was shortened by 5 bases and J by 6 bases, with 6 bases between the two germline ends. Germline CDR1 SQVTM, CDR2 ANQGSEA. This CDR3 spans 10 amino acids. Here the CDR3 DNA reads TGCAGCGTTTTTTGGGATACGCAGTATTTT. Its translation is CSVFWDTQYF.

Ten or more counts support this clonotype. This may stem from a read error, because a much larger clone lies one nucleotide away. The DNA is omitted, as the CDR3 cannot be located on it reliably, and the CDR3 follows TCRdb's listing. The chain has TRBV9 and TRBJ2-7; the table names TRBD2, a call not compared with the DNA. CDR1 and CDR2 from the germline V gene are SGDLS and YYNGEE. The CDR3 sequence runs 15 residues, both termini included. The chain's CDR3 is CASSVGTGSWYEQHF.

CDR3 DNA sequence: TGCAGTGCTAGTAGATTGGGCGGGAGCTCCTACAATGAGCAGTTCTTC. As protein: CSASRLGGSSYNEQFF. The V gene is TRBV20-1, the J gene TRBJ2-1; 7 bases map to TRBD2. The CDR3 spans 16 residues. The V and J ends lost 3 bases and 0 bases, in that order; junction bases with no gene match: 8. Germline loops: CDR1 DFQATT, CDR2 SNEGSKA (reference sequence).